These 7 T cell receptor beta chains came from one sample sequenced in a study of response to subunit inactivated influenza vaccine. MiXCR, run by TCRdb on the RT-PCR reads, gives a single entry per CDR3 protein. In the table there are about 170,000 distinct CDR3 sequences, about an eighth of which are singletons. The same sample was also used in a study of T cells expressing NK-cell markers. As that report states: TCR beta cDNA was generated via 5'RACE template switching incorporating UMIs.

Sample: CD8+ T cells sorted from PBMCs, taken 11 to 12 days after vaccination. These receptors all stem from a man in his fifties or sixties who received an inactivated influenza vaccine.

This clonotype has a handful of counts. The V and J genes are TRBV28 and TRBJ2-3; TRBD1 aligns across 7 bases. CDR1 MDHEN and CDR2 SYDVKM come from the germline V gene. The CDR3 length is 16 residues. V lost 5 bases and J lost 6; bases outside the gene matches: 14. The CDR3 sequence is CASSQRDSPRADTQYF. The CDR3 DNA reads TGTGCCAGCAGTCAAAGGGACAGCCCGAGGGCGGATACGCAGTATTTT. The entire variable domain, with the rest obtained from reference TRBV28 and TRBJ2-3, is as follows: DVKVTQSSRYLVKRTGEKVFLECVQDMDHENMFWYRQDPGLGLRLIYFSYDVKMKEKGDIPEGYSVSREKKERFSLILESASTNQTSMYLCASSQRDSPRADTQYFGPGTRLTVL.

The J gene is TRBJ2-7, the V gene TRBV7-2, with D perhaps being TRBD1 or TRBD2 (5 bases each). This CDR3 is 15 amino acids long. V was shortened by 5 bases and J by 3 bases, with 17 bases between the two germline ends. Germline CDR1 is SGHTA and CDR2 is FQGNSA. The CDR3 DNA sequence: TGTGCCAGCAGCCAGGGAGACACGGTTTTCTACGAGCAGTACTTC. As protein: CASSQGDTVFYEQYF.

The V and J genes are TRBV27 and TRBJ2-5; 7 bases are a match to TRBD1. V gave up 6 bases and J gave up 1 base; unmatched junction bases: 2. Germline assignment: CDR1 MNHEY and CDR2 SMNVEV (reference sequence). The CDR3 spans 13 residues. In DNA form, the CDR3 reads TGTGCCAGCAGAAGGGACAGCCAAGAGACCCAGTACTTC. Translated: CASRRDSQETQYF.

This clonotype was recorded a few times. The chain employs TRBV28 and TRBJ1-1; a possible D gene is TRBD1 (6 bases). Germline values: CDR1 MDHEN, CDR2 SYDVKM. Between the trimmed V and J ends, which lost 11 bases and 4 bases, there was a span of 14 bases. This CDR3 comprises 12 residues. For the CDR3, the DNA is TGTGCCGTAGGGGGAGGGGGCACTGAAGCTTTCTTT. It translates to CAVGGGGTEAFF. Using reference TRBV28 and TRBJ1-1 for the parts outside the CDR3, the full variable domain is DVKVTQSSRYLVKRTGEKVFLECVQDMDHENMFWYRQDPGLGLRLIYFSYDVKMKEKGDIPEGYSVSREKKERFSLILESASTNQTSMYLCAVGGGGTEAFFGQGTRLTVV.

This clonotype turned up a few times. The chain employs TRBV21-1 and TRBJ1-1; no check of the table's D call, TRBD1, against the DNA was made. TRBV21-1 is deemed a pseudogene. The CDR3 is 16 amino acids. CDR3 region: CASSKAGRGLDTEAFF. CDR3 in DNA: TGTGCCAGCAGCAAAGCTGGCAGGGGGCTGGACACTGAAGCTTTCTTT.

The sample holds a few counts of this clonotype. This chain joins TRBV12-3 or TRBV12-4 and TRBJ1-1, with D maybe TRBD1 (5 bases). Trimming cost V 1 base and J 3 bases, with 9 bases left between them. The CDR3 spans 14 residues. This CDR3 reads CASSLGVGDTEAFF. The CDR3 nucleotides read TGTGCCAGCAGTTTAGGGGTAGGGGACACTGAAGCTTTCTTT.

The gene calls are TRBV7-9 and TRBJ1-2, with D perhaps matching TRBD1 (5 bases). CDR1 is SEHNR, CDR2 FQNEAQ, per germline (reference sequence). The CDR3 extends over 13 amino acids. The germline V and J ends were trimmed by 7 bases and 3 bases, with 12 bases remaining between them. The CDR3: CASIPPGYYGYTF. In nucleotides, the CDR3 is TGTGCCAGCATCCCCCCAGGGTACTATGGCTACACCTTC.